This passage covers 28 T cell receptor beta chains from one sample sequenced in a study of Tregs in tolerant kidney transplant recipients. Repertoires were generated with immunoSEQ multiplex PCR, while TCRdb's copy carries only in-frame clones and drops some. The sample holds roughly 32,000 clones. The sequencing used CD8+ T cells from blood, collected before the transplant. Every receptor here comes from a human donor who received a combined kidney and bone marrow transplant.

A remark on this clone: Read data end 3 residues before the CDR3 end; the end is taken from the germline J gene. V is TRBV19 and J is TRBJ2-1; 13 nucleotides agree with TRBD2. This CDR3 has 19 amino acids. The germline V gene encodes CDR1 LNHDA and CDR2 SQIVND (reference sequence). With 5 bases clipped from V and 2 bases from J, the junction kept 12 bases outside the gene matches. The DNA read from the CDR3 is TGTGCCAGTAGTCTCAGTGGACTAGCGGGAGCGGGTGCCTACAATGAG. As protein: CASSLSGLAGAGAYNE. The CDR3, in full, reads CASSLSGLAGAGAYNEQFF. Full variable domain (missing parts from reference TRBV19 and TRBJ2-1): DGGITQSPKYLFRKEGQNVTLSCEQNLNHDAMYWYRQDPGQGLRLIYYSQIVNDFQKGDIAEGYSVSREKKESFPLTVTSAQKNPTAFYLCASSLSGLAGAGAYNEQFFGPGTRLTVL.

The CDR3 loop is CASSDDYSNQPQHF. The covered CDR3 bases are TGTGCCAGCAGTGACGACTATAGCAATCAGCCC. The chain links TRBV2 to TRBJ1-5; D ambiguous. With the read ending 3 residues before the CDR3 end, the germline J gene is used to fill in that end. This CDR3 has 14 amino acids. With 3 bases removed from V and 0 bases from J, the gap between germline ends came to 6 bases. Per the germline V gene, CDR1 is SNHLY and CDR2 is FYNNEI.

The CDR3 protein is CASSYEYAGQGYNEQFF. The covered CDR3 bases are TGTGCCAGCAGTTACGAGTACGCGGGACAGGGCTACAATGAG. The chain employs TRBV6-2 or TRBV6-3 and TRBJ2-1; 9 nucleotides align to TRBD1. The read ends 3 residues shy of where the CDR3 ends; the end is completed using the germline J gene. Germline V gene sequence: CDR1 MNHEY, CDR2 SVGEGT. CDR3 length equals 17 residues. V lost 2 bases, J lost 3 bases, and 8 bases stayed unmatched.

Comments on this clone: Read data end 3 residues before the CDR3 end; the end is taken from the germline J gene. The chain combines TRBV29-1 with TRBJ1-1; 7 bases match TRBD1. CDR1 is SQVTM and CDR2 is ANQGSEA in the germline V gene. CDR3 size: 12 residues. The junction had 10 bases not matched to a gene; V was cut back by 8 bases and J by 7 bases. CDR3: CSIRGERLEAFF. The CDR3 DNA, read in part, is TGCAGCATCAGGGGGGAAAGACTTGAA.

About this clone itself: The read finishes 3 residues shy of the CDR3 end, and the germline J gene is used to complete it. The chain combines TRBV19 with TRBJ2-3; 9 positions match TRBD2. Trimming cost V 7 bases and J 4 bases; bases outside gene matches: 9. The germline gives CDR1 LNHDA, CDR2 SQIVND (reference sequence). There are 15 residues in the CDR3. The part of the CDR3 DNA that was read is TGTGCCAGTACCAAAGCGGGAGGATACCCAGATACG. It specifies CASTKAGGYPDT. The CDR3 reads in full as CASTKAGGYPDTQYF.

About this clone: The CDR3 extends 3 residues past the end of the read, so its final part is completed from the germline J gene. The chain recombines TRBV7-6 with TRBJ1-1; D is unresolved. This CDR3 has 13 amino acids. V was trimmed by 2 bases and J by 3 bases, leaving 7 bases between them. Germline loops: CDR1 SGHVS, CDR2 FNYEAQ. CDR3 bases read: TGTGCCAGCAGCTTAAGCCCCGACACTGAA. Translated, it gives CASSLSPDTE. In full, the CDR3 reads CASSLSPDTEAFF.

As concerns this clone: The read finishes 3 residues shy of the CDR3 end, and the germline J gene is used to complete it. The chain employs TRBV5-5 and TRBJ1-3; D call uncertain. V lost 1 base and J lost 2, with 10 bases in between. Germline assignment: CDR1 SGHKS and CDR2 YYEKEE (reference sequence). This CDR3 contains 15 residues. The CDR3 reads CASSLWASTGNTIYF. Partial CDR3 DNA: TGTGCCAGCAGCTTGTGGGCCTCTACTGGAAACACC. Full variable domain (missing parts from reference TRBV5-5 and TRBJ1-3): DAGVTQSPTHLIKTRGQQVTLRCSPISGHKSVSWYQQVLGQGPQFIFQYYEKEERGRGNFPDRFSARQFPNYSSELNVNALLLGDSALYLCASSLWASTGNTIYFGEGSWLTVV.

Details on this clone: The read falls 3 residues short of the CDR3 end, and the missing part is taken from the germline J gene. The rearrangement uses TRBV10-1 and TRBJ2-3, with 11 bases aligning to TRBD2. V lost 3 bases and J lost 0; bases outside the gene matches: 8. This CDR3 has 18 amino acids. Germline CDR1 WNHNN, CDR2 SYGVQD (reference sequence). CDR3 loop: CASSEGTSGSPSTDTQYF. The sequenced CDR3 bases are TGCGCCAGCAGTGAAGGGACTAGCGGATCACCTAGCACAGATACG.

Details on this clone: One end of the junction does not line up with germline, which may come from a read error. The CDR3 end falls 3 residues outside the read, so it is completed with the germline J gene. The rearrangement joins TRBV7-2 to TRBJ2-7, with D uncertain. The CDR3 loop spans 13 amino acids. Germline V gene lookup returns CDR1 SGHTA and CDR2 FQGNSA. The part of the CDR3 DNA that was read is TGTGCCAGCAGCTTAGACTGGTCCTGCGAG. Protein product: CASSLDWSCE. The whole CDR3 region reads CASSLDWSCEQYF. Full variable domain (rest looked up from reference TRBV7-2 and TRBJ2-7): GAGVSQSPSNKVTEKGKDVELRCDPISGHTALYWYRQSLGQGLEFLIYFQGNSAPDKSGLPSDRFSAERTGGSVSTLTIQRTQQEDSAVYLCASSLDWSCEQYFGPGTRLTVT.

Details on this clone: The read gets to within 3 residues of the CDR3 end, and the germline J gene fills in the rest. V gene TRBV13 combines with J gene TRBJ1-6; D unclear. From germline, CDR1 is PRHDT and CDR2 FYEKMQ (reference sequence). V lost 5 bases and J 6 bases, leaving 11 bases between the germline ends. CDR3 length: 14 amino acids. CDR3 bases read: TGTGCCAGCAGCGAAGCCTCGGGTAATTCACCC. Amino acid sequence: CASSEASGNSP. The whole CDR3 region reads CASSEASGNSPLHF. The full variable domain, rest sourced from reference TRBV13 and TRBJ1-6, is AAGVIQSPRHLIKEKRETATLKCYPIPRHDTVYWYQQGPGQDPQFLISFYEKMQSDKGSIPDRFSAQQFSDYHSELNMSSLELGDSALYFCASSEASGNSPLHFGNGTRLTVT.

A word on this clone: The CDR3 goes on 3 residues after the read ends, and that part is filled in from the germline J gene. The chain links TRBV7-2 to TRBJ2-7, with TRBD2 as a possible D gene (6 bases). The V end lost 5 bases, the J end lost 1 base, and 12 bases lay between the germline ends. The CDR3 sequence is 14 residues long. In germline, CDR1 is SGHTA, CDR2 FQGNSA. CDR3 residues: CASSDPGLSYEQYF. The sequenced CDR3 bases are TGTGCCAGCAGCGACCCGGGACTTTCCTACGAG.

Worth noting for this clone: The read falls 3 residues short of the CDR3 end, and the missing part is taken from the germline J gene. The rearrangement links TRBV11-2 to TRBJ2-3; tentatively, D is TRBD1 (6 bases). Per the germline V gene, CDR1 is SGHAT and CDR2 is FQNNGV. This CDR3 contains 15 residues. With 4 bases removed from V and 1 base from J, the gap between germline ends came to 12 bases. The part of the CDR3 DNA that was read is TGTGCCAGCAGCTCCACAGGGTACCGCACAGATACG. As protein: CASSSTGYRTDT. The entire CDR3 sequence reads CASSSTGYRTDTQYF.

About this clone itself: The read gets to within 3 residues of the CDR3 end, and the germline J gene fills in the rest. This chain links TRBV12-5 with TRBJ2-3; 7 bases align to TRBD2. V was pared by 4 bases and J by 1 base, with 8 bases of the junction left unmatched. This CDR3 is built from 16 residues. From germline, CDR1 is LGHNT and CDR2 FRNRAP. CDR3 DNA (partial): TGTGCTAGTGGTTGGATCCTAGCGGAGCGCACAGATACG. Amino acids: CASGWILAERTDT. The full CDR3 is CASGWILAERTDTQYF.

The DNA read from the CDR3 is TGCGCCAGCAGCGTTCAGGGCCCTAGAGGTATCACCGGGGAG. Its protein product is CASSVQGPRGITGE. The full CDR3 is CASSVQGPRGITGELFF. The V call is TRBV5-1, the J call TRBJ2-2; D might be TRBD1 (5 bases). The read ends 3 residues before the CDR3 terminus; that terminus is restored from the germline J gene. CDR1 and CDR2 from the germline V gene are SGHRS and YFSETQ. The germline V and J ends were trimmed by 4 bases and 4 bases, with 20 bases remaining between them. The CDR3 sequence is 17 residues long.

Of note for this clone: Sequencing ends 3 residues short of the CDR3 end; the germline J gene provides the rest. This chain connects TRBV11-2 to TRBJ2-7; maybe TRBD1 (5 bases). From germline, CDR1 is SGHAT and CDR2 FQNNGV. The CDR3 totals 14 residues. Trimming removed 1 base from V and 4 bases from J, with 11 bases in between. CDR3 sequence: CASSLGTPVYEQYF. The covered CDR3 bases are TGTGCCAGCAGCTTAGGGACACCCGTTTACGAG.

About this clone itself: The read comes to an end 3 residues before the CDR3 does, leaving the germline J gene to fill in the end. The chain carries TRBV6-1 and TRBJ2-5; perhaps TRBD1 as D (5 bases). This CDR3 is built from 14 residues. Trimming took off 3 bases at V and 7 bases at J, with 15 bases between the two ends. Germline-derived CDR1 and CDR2 are MNHNS and SASEGT. The CDR3 bases that were read are TGTGCCAGCAGTGAGCTGGGCAGGGCGGCGACC. It yields the protein CASSELGRAAT. Given in full, the CDR3 is CASSELGRAATQYF.

CDR3 region: CASSYSDYYEQYF. The sequenced CDR3 bases are TGTGCCAGCAGTTACTCAGACTACTACGAG. The chain carries TRBV6-2 or TRBV6-3 and TRBJ2-7; maybe TRBD2 (5 bases). The CDR3 end is not reached by the read, which stops 3 residues before it; the germline J gene fills it in. The CDR3 is 13 amino acids. Germline lookup yields CDR1 MNHEY and CDR2 SVGEGT. V was trimmed by 0 bases and J by 3 bases, leaving 6 bases between them.

On this clone: The read ends 3 residues shy of where the CDR3 ends; the end is completed using the germline J gene. The chain carries TRBV6-2 or TRBV6-3 and TRBJ2-5; D remains unclear. In germline, CDR1 is MNHEY, CDR2 SVGEGT. The CDR3 is made up of 14 amino acids. The ends were cut back, 8 bases at V and 1 base at J, with 14 bases in the middle. The CDR3 loop is CASGADIFQETQYF. Partial CDR3 DNA: TGTGCCAGCGGTGCTGACATATTCCAAGAGACC.

About this clone: The read gets to within 3 residues of the CDR3 end, and the germline J gene fills in the rest. V usage is TRBV7-2 and J usage is TRBJ2-1; 7 nucleotides line up with TRBD1. Trimming at V came to 11 bases and at J to 8 bases, leaving 18 bases not matched to a gene. This CDR3 contains 15 residues. Germline-derived CDR1 and CDR2 are SGHTA and FQGNSA. CDR3 in amino acids: CASQGELISSYEQFF. Partial CDR3 DNA: TGTGCCTCCCAGGGGGAGTTAATATCGTCCTATGAG.

Notes on this clone: The CDR3 is cut off 3 residues early in the read; its end comes from the germline J gene. This chain uses TRBV7-7 with TRBJ1-1; D is possibly TRBD1 (5 bases). The ends were cut back, 2 bases at V and 5 bases at J, with 9 bases in the middle. The CDR3 runs to 13 residues. Germline V gives CDR1 SSHAT, CDR2 FNYEAQ (reference sequence). The sequenced CDR3 bases are TGTGCCAGCAGCTTACGGGCAGGGACTGAA. This encodes CASSLRAGTE. The whole CDR3 protein is CASSLRAGTEAFF. Complete variable domain (other parts from reference TRBV7-7 and TRBJ1-1): GAGVSQSPRYKVTKRGQDVTLRCDPISSHATLYWYQQALGQGPEFLTYFNYEAQPDKSGLPSDRFSAERPEGSISTLTIQRTEQRDSAMYRCASSLRAGTEAFFGQGTRLTVV.

Note on this clone: Coverage ceases 3 residues before the CDR3 finishes, and the germline J gene fills in the end. The chain has TRBV30 and TRBJ2-7; D is possibly TRBD2 (6 bases). Trimming took 0 bases from V and 2 from J, leaving 11 bases between them. There are 14 residues in the CDR3. Germline-derived CDR1 and CDR2 are GTSNPN and SVGIG (reference sequence). CDR3 DNA (partial): TGTGCCTGGAGTGTACGCGGGATCACCTACGAG. Amino acid sequence: CAWSVRGITYE. The full CDR3 reads CAWSVRGITYEQYF.

Remarks on this clone: The read stops 3 residues short of the end of the CDR3; the missing end is completed from the germline J gene. V usage is TRBV7-2 and J usage is TRBJ2-5; no clear D gene. Trimming left V 5 bases short and J 0 bases short, with 13 bases between. This CDR3 spans 15 amino acids. Germline values: CDR1 SGHTA, CDR2 FQGNSA. The CDR3 spells CASSPLVRYQETQYF. The sequenced CDR3 bases are TGTGCCAGCAGCCCCCTCGTCCGGTACCAAGAGACC.

A word on this clone: The read falls 3 residues short of the CDR3 end, and the missing part is taken from the germline J gene. The chain employs TRBV2 and TRBJ1-1; no definite D call. CDR1 is SNHLY, CDR2 FYNNEI, per germline. The CDR3 consists of 12 residues. V lost 0 bases and J 6 bases, leaving 5 bases between the germline ends. CDR3 DNA, as far as it was read: TGTGCCAGCAGTGAAGCGCGGCCTGAA. Amino acid sequence: CASSEARPE. From start to end, the CDR3 is CASSEARPEAFF.

About this clone itself: The missing CDR3 end, 3 residues past where the read stops, is filled in from the germline J gene. This chain links TRBV5-4 with TRBJ2-4, with a weak D call TRBD1 (6 bases). Between the trimmed V and J ends, which lost 10 bases and 9 bases, there was a span of 17 bases. Germline V CDR1 and CDR2: SGHNT, YYREEE (reference sequence). This CDR3 has 12 amino acids. This chain's CDR3 is CARSRGDGIQYF. CDR3 DNA (partial): TGTGCCCGCTCCAGGGGAGACGGCATT.

As to this clone: The read stops 3 residues short of the end of the CDR3; the missing end is completed from the germline J gene. V gene TRBV19 combines with J gene TRBJ2-7, with a weak D call TRBD2 (7 bases). V was clipped by 5 bases and J by 1 base, with 12 bases between them. Germline V gene data show CDR1 as LNHDA and CDR2 as SQIVND (reference sequence). This CDR3 contains 14 residues. The CDR3 bases that were read are TGTGCCAGTAGTTCGGCGGGGGCATCCTACGAG. Protein sequence: CASSSAGASYE. The whole CDR3 protein reads CASSSAGASYEQYF.

Comment on this clone: The read terminates 3 residues ahead of where the CDR3 ends, so the germline J gene completes it. The chain couples TRBV2 to TRBJ2-3, with TRBD2 as a possible D gene (5 bases). The germline V gene encodes CDR1 SNHLY and CDR2 FYNNEI. Deletions cut 6 bases from V and 4 bases from J, with 8 bases between. The CDR3 covers 12 residues. CDR3 amino acids: CASRRAADTQYF. The CDR3 bases that were read are TGTGCCAGCAGGAGGGCAGCAGATACG. The whole variable domain, filled in from reference TRBV2 and TRBJ2-3, reads EPEVTQTPSHQVTQMGQEVILRCVPISNHLYFYWYRQILGQKVEFLVSFYNNEISEKSEIFDDQFSVERPDGSNFTLKIRSTKLEDSAMYFCASRRAADTQYFGPGTRLTVL.

Of note for this clone: The DNA ends 3 residues before the CDR3 does, and the rest of the CDR3 is filled in from the germline J gene. The V call is TRBV29-1, the J call TRBJ1-2, with TRBD1 identical over 7 bases. Germline assignment: CDR1 SQVTM and CDR2 ANQGSEA. Trimming cost V 1 base and J 0 bases; bases outside gene matches: 5. The CDR3 covers 15 residues. This chain's CDR3 is CSVEVGTAANYGYTF. CDR3 DNA, as far as it was read: TGCAGCGTTGAAGTTGGGACAGCGGCTAACTATGGC.

Comments on this clone: The read ends 3 residues before the CDR3 terminus; that terminus is restored from the germline J gene. This rearrangement joins TRBV7-9 to TRBJ2-2, with D tentatively TRBD1 (7 bases). Germline-derived CDR1 and CDR2 are SEHNR and FQNEAQ (reference sequence). The CDR3 consists of 14 residues. Trimming took 5 bases from V and 8 from J, leaving 15 bases between them. The CDR3 DNA, read in part, is TGTGCCAGCAGCCCAGGGGGGACTCCGGGGGAG. This translates into CASSPGGTPGE. The complete CDR3 reads CASSPGGTPGELFF.